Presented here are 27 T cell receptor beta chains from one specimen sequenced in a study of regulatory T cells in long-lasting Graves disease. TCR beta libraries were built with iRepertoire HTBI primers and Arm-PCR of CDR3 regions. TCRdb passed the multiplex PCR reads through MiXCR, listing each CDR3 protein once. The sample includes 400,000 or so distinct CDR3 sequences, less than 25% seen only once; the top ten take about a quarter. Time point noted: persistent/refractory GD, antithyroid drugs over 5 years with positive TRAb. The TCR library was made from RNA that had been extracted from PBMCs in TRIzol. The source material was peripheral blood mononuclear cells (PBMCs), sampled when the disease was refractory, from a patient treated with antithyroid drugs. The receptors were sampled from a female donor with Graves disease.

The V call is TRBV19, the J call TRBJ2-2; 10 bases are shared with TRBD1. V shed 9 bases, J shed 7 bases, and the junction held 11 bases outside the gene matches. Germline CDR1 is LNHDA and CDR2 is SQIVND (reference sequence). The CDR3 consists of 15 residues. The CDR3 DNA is TGTGCCAGCAAACCGGGACAGGGGTCACACGGGGAGCTGTTTTTT. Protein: CASKPGQGSHGELFF.

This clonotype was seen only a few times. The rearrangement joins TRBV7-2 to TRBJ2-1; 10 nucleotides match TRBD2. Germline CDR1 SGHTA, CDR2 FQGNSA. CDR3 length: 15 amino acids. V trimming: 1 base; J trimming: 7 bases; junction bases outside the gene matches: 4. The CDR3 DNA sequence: TGTGCCAGCAGCTTAGTAGCGGGAGGAGGGAATGAGCAGTTCTTC. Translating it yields CASSLVAGGGNEQFF.

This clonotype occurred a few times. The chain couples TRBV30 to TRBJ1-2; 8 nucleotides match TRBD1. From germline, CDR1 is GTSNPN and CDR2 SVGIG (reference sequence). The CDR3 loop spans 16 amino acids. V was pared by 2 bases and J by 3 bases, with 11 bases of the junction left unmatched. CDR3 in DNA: TGTGCCTGGAGTCTCCCCGGACAGGGCCGCGACTATGGCTACACCTTC. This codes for CAWSLPGQGRDYGYTF.

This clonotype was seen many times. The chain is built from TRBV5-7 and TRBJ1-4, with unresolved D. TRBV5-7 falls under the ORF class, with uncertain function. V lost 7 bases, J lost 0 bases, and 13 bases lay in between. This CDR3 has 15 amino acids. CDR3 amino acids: CASWKSGPTNEKLFF. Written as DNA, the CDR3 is TGTGCCAGCTGGAAATCAGGACCAACTAATGAAAAACTGTTTTTT.

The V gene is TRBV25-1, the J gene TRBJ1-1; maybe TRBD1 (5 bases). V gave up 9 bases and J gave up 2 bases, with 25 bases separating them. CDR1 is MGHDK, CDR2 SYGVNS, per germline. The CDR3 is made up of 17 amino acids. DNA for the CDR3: TGTGCCAGAGAGCCCTGGGGAGGACACCAGACAAACACTGAAGCTTTCTTT. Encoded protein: CAREPWGGHQTNTEAFF.

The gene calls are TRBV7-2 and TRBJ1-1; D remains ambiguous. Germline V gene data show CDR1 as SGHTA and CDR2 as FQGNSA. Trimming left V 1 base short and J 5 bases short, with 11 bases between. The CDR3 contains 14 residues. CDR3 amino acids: CASSLGAERTEAFF. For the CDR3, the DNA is TGTGCCAGCAGCTTAGGAGCGGAGAGGACTGAAGCTTTCTTT.

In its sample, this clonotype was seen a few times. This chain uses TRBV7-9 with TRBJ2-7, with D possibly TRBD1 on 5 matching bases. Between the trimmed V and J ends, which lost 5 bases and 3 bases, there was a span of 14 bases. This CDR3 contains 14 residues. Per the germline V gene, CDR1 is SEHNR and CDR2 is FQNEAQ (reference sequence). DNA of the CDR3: TGTGCCAGCAGCCCTGATCCAGGGCGCTACGAGCAGTACTTC. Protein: CASSPDPGRYEQYF.

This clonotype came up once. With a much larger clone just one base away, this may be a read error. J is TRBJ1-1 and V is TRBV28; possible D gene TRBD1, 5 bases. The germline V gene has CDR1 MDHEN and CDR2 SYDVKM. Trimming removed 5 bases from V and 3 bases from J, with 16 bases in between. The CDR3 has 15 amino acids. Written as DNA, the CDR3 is TGTGCCAGCAGTCTCCCCCAGGGTCCCCACACTGAAGCTTTCTTT. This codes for CASSLPQGPHTEAFF.

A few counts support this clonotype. CDR3: CGTSTTGETQYF. DNA for the CDR3: TGCGGGACTAGCACGACGGGGGAGACCCAGTACTTC. V usage is TRBV20-1 and J usage is TRBJ2-5; 9 positions match TRBD2. The CDR3 totals 12 residues. Germline-derived CDR1 and CDR2 are DFQATT and SNEGSKA (reference sequence).

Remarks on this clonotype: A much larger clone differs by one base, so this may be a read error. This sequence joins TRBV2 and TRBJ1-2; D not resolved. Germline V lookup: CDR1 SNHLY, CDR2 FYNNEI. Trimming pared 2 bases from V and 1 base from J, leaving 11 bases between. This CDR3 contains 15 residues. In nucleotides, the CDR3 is TGTGCCAGCAGTGAACCACGGGGATTTAACTATGGCTACACCTTC. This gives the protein CASSEPRGFNYGYTF.

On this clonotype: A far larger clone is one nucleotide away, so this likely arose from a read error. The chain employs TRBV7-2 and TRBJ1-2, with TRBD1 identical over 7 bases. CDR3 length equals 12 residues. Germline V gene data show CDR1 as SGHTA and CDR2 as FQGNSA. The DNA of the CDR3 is TGTGCCAGCAGTGACAGGGTAATTGGCCACACCTTC. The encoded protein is CASSDRVIGHTF.

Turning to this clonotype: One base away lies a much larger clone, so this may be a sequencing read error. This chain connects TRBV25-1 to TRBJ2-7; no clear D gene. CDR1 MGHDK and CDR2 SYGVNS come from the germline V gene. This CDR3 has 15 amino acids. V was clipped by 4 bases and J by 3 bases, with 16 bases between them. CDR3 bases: TGTGCCAGCAGTGGGCGAGACAATCGGATCTACGAGCAGTACTTC. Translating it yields CASSGRDNRIYEQYF.

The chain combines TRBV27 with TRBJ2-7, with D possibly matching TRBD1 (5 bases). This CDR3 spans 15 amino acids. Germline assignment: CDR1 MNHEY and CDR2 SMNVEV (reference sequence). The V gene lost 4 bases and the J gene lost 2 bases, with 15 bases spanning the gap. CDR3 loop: CASSSQGQYAYEQYF. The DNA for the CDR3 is TGTGCCAGCAGTTCGCAGGGCCAGTATGCCTACGAGCAGTACTTC.

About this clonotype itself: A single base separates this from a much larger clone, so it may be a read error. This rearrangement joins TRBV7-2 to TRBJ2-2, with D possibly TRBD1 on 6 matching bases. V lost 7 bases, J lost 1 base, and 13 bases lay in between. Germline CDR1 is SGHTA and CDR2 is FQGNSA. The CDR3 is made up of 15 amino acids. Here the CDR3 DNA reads TGTGCCAGCACCGTAGACAGGAGGAACACCGGGGAGCTGTTTTTT. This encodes CASTVDRRNTGELFF.

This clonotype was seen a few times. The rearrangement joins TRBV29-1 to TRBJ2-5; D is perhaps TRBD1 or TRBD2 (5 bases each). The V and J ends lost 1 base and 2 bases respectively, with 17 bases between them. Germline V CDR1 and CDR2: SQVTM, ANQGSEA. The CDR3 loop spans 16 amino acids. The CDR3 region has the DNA TGCAGCGTTGAAGTTCGAATTAGCAGGGAGCAAGAGACCCAGTACTTC. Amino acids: CSVEVRISREQETQYF.

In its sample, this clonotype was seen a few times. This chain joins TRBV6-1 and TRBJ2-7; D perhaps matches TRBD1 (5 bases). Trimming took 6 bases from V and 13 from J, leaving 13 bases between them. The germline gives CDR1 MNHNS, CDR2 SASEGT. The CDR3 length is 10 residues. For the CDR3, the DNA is TGTGCCAGCAGCCCTAAGGGGCGCTACTTC. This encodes CASSPKGRYF.

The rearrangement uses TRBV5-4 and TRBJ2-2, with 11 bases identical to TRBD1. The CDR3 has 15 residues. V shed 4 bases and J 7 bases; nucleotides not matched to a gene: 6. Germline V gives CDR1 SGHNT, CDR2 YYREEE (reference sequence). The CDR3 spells CASSPGQGAVGELFF. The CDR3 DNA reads TGTGCCAGCAGCCCCGGACAGGGGGCTGTCGGGGAGCTGTTTTTT.

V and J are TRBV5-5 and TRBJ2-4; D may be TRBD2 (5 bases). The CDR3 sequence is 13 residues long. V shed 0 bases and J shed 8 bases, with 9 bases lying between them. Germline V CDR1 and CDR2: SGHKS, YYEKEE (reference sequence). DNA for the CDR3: TGTGCCAGCAGCTTGGTAGGGAGAGACATTCAGTACTTC. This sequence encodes CASSLVGRDIQYF.

CDR3 region: CASSLGARNLLYF. Written as DNA, the CDR3 is TGTGCCAGCAGCCTTGGCGCCCGAAACCTCCTATACTTC. The chain employs TRBV14 and TRBJ2-4; D gene unclear. Trimming left V 4 bases short and J 16 bases short, with 20 bases between. The CDR3 has 13 amino acids. Germline assignment: CDR1 SGHDN and CDR2 FVKESK.

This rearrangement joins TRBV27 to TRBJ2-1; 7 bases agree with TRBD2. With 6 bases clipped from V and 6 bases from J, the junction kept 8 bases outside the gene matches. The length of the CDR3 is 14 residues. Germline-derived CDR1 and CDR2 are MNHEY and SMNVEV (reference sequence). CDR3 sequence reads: CASSWTRTTNEQFF. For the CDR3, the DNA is TGTGCCAGCAGCTGGACTAGGACAACCAATGAGCAGTTCTTC.

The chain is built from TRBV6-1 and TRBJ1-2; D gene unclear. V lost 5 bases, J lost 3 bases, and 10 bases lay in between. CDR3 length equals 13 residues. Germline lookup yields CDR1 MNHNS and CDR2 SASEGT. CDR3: CASSPFGYYGYTF. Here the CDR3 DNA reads TGTGCCAGCAGTCCCTTCGGCTACTATGGCTACACCTTC.

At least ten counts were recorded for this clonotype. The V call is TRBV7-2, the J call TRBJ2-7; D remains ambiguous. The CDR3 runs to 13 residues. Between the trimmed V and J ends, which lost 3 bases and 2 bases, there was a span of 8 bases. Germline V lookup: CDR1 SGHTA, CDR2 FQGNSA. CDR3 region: CASSFMWAYEQYF. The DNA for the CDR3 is TGTGCCAGCAGCTTCATGTGGGCCTACGAGCAGTACTTC.

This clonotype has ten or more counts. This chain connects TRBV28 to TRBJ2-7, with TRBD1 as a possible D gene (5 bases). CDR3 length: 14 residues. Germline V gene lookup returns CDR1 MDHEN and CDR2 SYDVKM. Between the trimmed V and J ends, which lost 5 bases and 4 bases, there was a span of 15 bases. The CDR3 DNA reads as TGTGCCAGCAGTAAAGGCAGGGTTAGTTACGAGCAGTACTTC. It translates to CASSKGRVSYEQYF.

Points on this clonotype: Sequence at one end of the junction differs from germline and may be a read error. The CDR3 reads CASSVPLWGRDKDIQYF. CDR3 coding DNA: TGTGCTAGCAGCGTTCCCCTATGGGGGCGTGACAAAGACATTCAGTACTTC. The gene calls are TRBV7-7 and TRBJ2-5; maybe TRBD1 (6 bases). The J call may not be correct, given that the DNA end is closer to TRBJ2-4. Germline V gives CDR1 SSHAT, CDR2 FNYEAQ (reference sequence). The CDR3 has 17 amino acids.

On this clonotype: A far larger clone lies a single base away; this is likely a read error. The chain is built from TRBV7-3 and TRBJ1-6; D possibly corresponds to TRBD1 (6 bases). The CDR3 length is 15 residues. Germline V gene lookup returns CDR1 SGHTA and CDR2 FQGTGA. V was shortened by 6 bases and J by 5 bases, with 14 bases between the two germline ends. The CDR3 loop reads CASSGTPSHNSPLHF. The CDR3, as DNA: TGTGCCAGCAGTGGGACACCATCCCATAATTCACCCCTCCACTTT.

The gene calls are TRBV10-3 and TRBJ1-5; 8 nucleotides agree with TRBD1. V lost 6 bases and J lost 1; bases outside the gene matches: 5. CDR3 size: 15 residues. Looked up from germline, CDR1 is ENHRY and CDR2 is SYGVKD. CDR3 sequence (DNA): TGTGCCATCAGAGAGGGACAGGAGAGCAATCAGCCCCAGCATTTT. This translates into CAIREGQESNQPQHF.

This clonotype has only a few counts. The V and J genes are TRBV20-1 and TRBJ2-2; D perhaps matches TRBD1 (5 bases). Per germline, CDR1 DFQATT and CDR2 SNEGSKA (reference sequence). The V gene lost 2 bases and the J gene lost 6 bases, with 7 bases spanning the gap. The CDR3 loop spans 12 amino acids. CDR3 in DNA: TGCAGTGCTAGACAGGGATCCGGGGAGCTGTTTTTT. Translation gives CSARQGSGELFF.